Shown below are 10 T cell receptor beta chains from a single sample sequenced in a study of control samples from healthy donors and cancer patients. Method: immunoSEQ multiplex PCR; TCRdb's copy keeps in-frame clones and lacks some. Of 170,000 or so clones in the sample, around 94% were seen once. Specimen: blood. All receptors come from a man aged 30-40 years in good health.

The CDR3 region has the DNA TGTGCCAGGGTGAGCCCCGACCGCAGCGGGAGCCACAATGAGCAGTTCTTC. Translated: CARVSPDRSGSHNEQFF. This chain connects TRBV7-3 to TRBJ2-1; 8 bases fit TRBD2. V lost 9 bases and J lost 5; bases outside the gene matches: 18. CDR3 length: 17 amino acids. Germline-derived CDR1 and CDR2 are SGHTA and FQGTGA.

The chain is built from TRBV13 and TRBJ2-1, with D possibly TRBD2 on 7 matching bases. The V and J ends lost 5 bases and 4 bases respectively, with 18 bases between them. Germline V gives CDR1 PRHDT, CDR2 FYEKMQ (reference sequence). The CDR3 sequence is 16 residues long. As DNA, the CDR3 is TGTGCCAGCAGCCGAAGAGGGGGGGGCGTGTACAATGAGCAGTTCTTC. Translating it yields CASSRRGGGVYNEQFF.

The chain links TRBV5-1 to TRBJ1-3; D gene uncertain. V dropped 0 bases and J dropped 3 bases, with 10 bases sitting between them. Germline-derived CDR1 and CDR2 are SGHRS and YFSETQ. The CDR3 spans 15 residues. CDR3 DNA sequence: TGCGCCAGCAGCTTGGAAGCAGCCTTTGGAAACACCATATATTTT. This encodes CASSLEAAFGNTIYF.

The J gene is TRBJ2-3, the V gene TRBV11-1; no reliable D call. The CDR3 runs 14 residues. The V and J ends lost 1 base and 0 bases respectively, with 5 bases between them. The germline CDR1 and CDR2 sequences are SGHAT and FQDESV (reference sequence). CDR3: CASSLEGSTDTQYF. Written as DNA, the CDR3 is TGTGCCAGCAGCTTAGAGGGTAGCACAGATACGCAGTATTTT.

This clone was seen once. The rearrangement joins TRBV5-4 to TRBJ2-7, with 10 bases that match TRBD1. The CDR3 covers 15 residues. Germline CDR1 reads SGHNT; CDR2 reads YYREEE (reference sequence). The junction had 5 bases not matched to a gene; V was cut back by 3 bases and J by 2 bases. The CDR3 protein is CASSSWTGGPYEQYF. CDR3 DNA sequence: TGTGCCAGCAGCTCGTGGACAGGGGGTCCCTACGAGCAGTACTTC.

The genes are TRBV4-1 and TRBJ2-7, with TRBD2 as a possible D gene (5 bases). The CDR3 extends over 16 amino acids. The germline V and J ends were trimmed by 4 bases and 3 bases, with 19 bases remaining between them. Germline V gene lookup returns CDR1 MGHRA and CDR2 YSYEKL. CDR3: CASSLVWEPKLYEQYF. CDR3 DNA sequence: TGCGCCAGCAGCCTTGTGTGGGAGCCAAAACTCTACGAGCAGTACTTC.

J is TRBJ1-2 and V is TRBV24-1; 8 positions agree with TRBD1. Unmatched junction bases numbered 2, after V lost 3 bases and J lost 3 bases. The CDR3 extends over 14 amino acids. Germline assignment: CDR1 KGHDR and CDR2 SFDVKD. The CDR3 sequence is CATSDEDRDYGYTF. CDR3 in DNA: TGTGCCACCAGTGATGAGGACAGGGACTATGGCTACACCTTC.

The chain carries TRBV6-1 and TRBJ1-2, with D possibly being TRBD1 (5 bases). The germline V gene has CDR1 MNHNS and CDR2 SASEGT. The ends were cut back, 1 base at V and 8 bases at J, with 11 bases in the middle. The CDR3 sequence is 13 residues long. The CDR3 bases are TGTGCCAGCAGTGAAGGGGCCAGGGACGGCTACACCTTC. Its protein product is CASSEGARDGYTF.

The V call is TRBV5-4, the J call TRBJ1-1; D remains ambiguous. This CDR3 region has 13 residues. With 0 bases removed from V and 1 base from J, the gap between germline ends came to 4 bases. Germline V CDR1 and CDR2: SGHNT, YYREEE (reference sequence). CDR3 sequence: CASSLERNTEAFF. In DNA form, the CDR3 reads TGTGCCAGCAGCTTGGAGAGGAACACTGAAGCTTTCTTT.

The chain recombines TRBV19 with TRBJ1-5, with 8 positions matching TRBD1. The ends lost 5 bases at V and 2 bases at J; junction bases unmatched: 5. The CDR3 totals 15 residues. Germline lookup yields CDR1 LNHDA and CDR2 SQIVND (reference sequence). In DNA form, the CDR3 reads TGTGCCAGTAGTGGGCAGGGGGCCGGCAATCAGCCCCAGCATTTT. Encoded protein: CASSGQGAGNQPQHF.